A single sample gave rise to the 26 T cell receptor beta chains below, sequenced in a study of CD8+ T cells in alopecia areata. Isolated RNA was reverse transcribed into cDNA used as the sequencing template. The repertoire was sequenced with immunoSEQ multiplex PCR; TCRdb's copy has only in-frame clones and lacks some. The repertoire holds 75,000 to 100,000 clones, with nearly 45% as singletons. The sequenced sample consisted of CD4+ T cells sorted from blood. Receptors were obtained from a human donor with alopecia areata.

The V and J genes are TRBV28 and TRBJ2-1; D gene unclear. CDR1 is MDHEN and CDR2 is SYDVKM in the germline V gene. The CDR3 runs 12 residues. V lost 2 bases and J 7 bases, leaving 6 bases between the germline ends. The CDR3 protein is CASSLIVNEQFF. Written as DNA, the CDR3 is TGTGCCAGCAGTTTAATAGTGAATGAGCAGTTCTTC.

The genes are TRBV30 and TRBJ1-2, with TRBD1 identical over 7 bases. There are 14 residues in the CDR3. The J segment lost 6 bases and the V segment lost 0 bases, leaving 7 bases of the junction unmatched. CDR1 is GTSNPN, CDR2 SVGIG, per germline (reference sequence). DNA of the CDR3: TGTGCCTGGAGTGTACCCCGACAGGGTGATGGCTACACCTTC. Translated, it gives CAWSVPRQGDGYTF.

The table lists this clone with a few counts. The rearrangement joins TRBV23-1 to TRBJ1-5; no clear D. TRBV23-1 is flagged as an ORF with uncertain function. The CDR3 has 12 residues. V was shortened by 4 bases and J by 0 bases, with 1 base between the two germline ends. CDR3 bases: TGCGCCAGCAGTCGTAGCAATCAGCCCCAGCATTTT. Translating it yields CASSRSNQPQHF.

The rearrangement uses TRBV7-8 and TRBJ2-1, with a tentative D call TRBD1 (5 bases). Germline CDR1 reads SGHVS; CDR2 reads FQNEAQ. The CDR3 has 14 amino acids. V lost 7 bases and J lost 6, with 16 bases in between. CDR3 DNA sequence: TGTGCCAGCACCGGATACTCAGGGTCCAATGAGCAGTTCTTC. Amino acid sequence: CASTGYSGSNEQFF.

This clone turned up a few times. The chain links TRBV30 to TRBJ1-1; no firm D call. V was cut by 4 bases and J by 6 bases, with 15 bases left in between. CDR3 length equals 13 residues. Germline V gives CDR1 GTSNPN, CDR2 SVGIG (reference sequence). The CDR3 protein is CAWIKFPPAEAFF. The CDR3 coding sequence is TGTGCCTGGATCAAATTCCCACCCGCTGAAGCTTTCTTT.

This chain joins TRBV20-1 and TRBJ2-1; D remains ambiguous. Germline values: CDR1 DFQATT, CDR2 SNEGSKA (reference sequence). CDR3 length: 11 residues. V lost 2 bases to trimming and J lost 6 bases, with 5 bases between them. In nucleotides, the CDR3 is TGCAGTGCTAGAAGCGTCAATGAGCAGTTCTTC. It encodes CSARSVNEQFF.

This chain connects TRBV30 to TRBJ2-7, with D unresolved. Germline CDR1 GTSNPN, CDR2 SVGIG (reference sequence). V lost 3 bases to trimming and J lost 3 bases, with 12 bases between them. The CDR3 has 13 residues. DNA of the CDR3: TGTGCCTGGAGCGCCGCCCCCGTCTACGAGCAGTACTTC. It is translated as CAWSAAPVYEQYF. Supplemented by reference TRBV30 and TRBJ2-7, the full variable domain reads SQTIHQWPATLVQPVGSPLSLECTVEGTSNPNLYWYRQAAGRGLQLLFYSVGIGQISSEVPQNLSASRPQDRQFILSSKKLLLSDSGFYLCAWSAAPVYEQYFGPGTRLTVT.

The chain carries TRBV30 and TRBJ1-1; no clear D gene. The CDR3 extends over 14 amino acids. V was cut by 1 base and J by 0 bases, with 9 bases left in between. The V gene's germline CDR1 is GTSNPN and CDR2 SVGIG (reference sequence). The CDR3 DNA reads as TGTGCCTGGAGTGGGACTCTTATGAACACTGAAGCTTTCTTT. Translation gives CAWSGTLMNTEAFF.

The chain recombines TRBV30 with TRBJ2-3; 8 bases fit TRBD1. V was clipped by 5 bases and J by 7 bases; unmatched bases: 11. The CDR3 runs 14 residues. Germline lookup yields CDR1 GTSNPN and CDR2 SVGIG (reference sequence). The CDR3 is CAWDRGVGRNTQYF. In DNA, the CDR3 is TGTGCCTGGGACAGGGGCGTAGGGAGGAATACGCAGTATTTT.

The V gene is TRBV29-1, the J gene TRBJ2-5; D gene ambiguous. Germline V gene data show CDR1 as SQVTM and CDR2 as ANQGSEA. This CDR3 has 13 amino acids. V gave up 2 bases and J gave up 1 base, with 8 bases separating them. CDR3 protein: CSVELAVQETQYF. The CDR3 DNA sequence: TGCAGCGTTGAACTGGCCGTCCAAGAGACCCAGTACTTC.

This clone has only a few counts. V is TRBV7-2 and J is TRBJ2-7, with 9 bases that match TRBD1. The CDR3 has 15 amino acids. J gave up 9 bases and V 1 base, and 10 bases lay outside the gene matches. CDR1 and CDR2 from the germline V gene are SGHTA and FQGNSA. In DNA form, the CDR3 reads TGTGCCAGCAGCTTAGAGGGACAGGGCTTTTCAGTGCAGTACTTC. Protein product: CASSLEGQGFSVQYF.

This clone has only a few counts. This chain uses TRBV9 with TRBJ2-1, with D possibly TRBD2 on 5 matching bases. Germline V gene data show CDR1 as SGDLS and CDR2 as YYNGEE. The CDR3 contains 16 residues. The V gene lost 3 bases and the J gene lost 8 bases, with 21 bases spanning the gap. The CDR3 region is CASSARDHGVGYEQFF. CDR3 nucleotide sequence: TGTGCCAGCAGCGCCCGGGATCACGGGGTGGGCTATGAGCAGTTCTTC.

The CDR3 region has the DNA TGTGCCAGCTCACCACGTCGGGTCACAGATACGCAGTATTTT. It codes for CASSPRRVTDTQYF. J is TRBJ2-3 and V is TRBV18; D unresolved. CDR3 length: 14 residues. Trimming shortened V by 1 base and J by 2 bases, and 7 bases separated the two germline ends. Germline assignment: CDR1 KGHSH and CDR2 LQKENI.

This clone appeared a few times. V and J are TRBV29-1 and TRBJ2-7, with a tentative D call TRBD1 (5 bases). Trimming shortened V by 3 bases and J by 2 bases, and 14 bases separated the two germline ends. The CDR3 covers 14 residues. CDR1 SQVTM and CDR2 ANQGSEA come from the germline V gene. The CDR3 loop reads CSVDSQGGTYEQYF. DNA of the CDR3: TGCAGCGTTGATAGTCAGGGTGGGACCTACGAGCAGTACTTC.

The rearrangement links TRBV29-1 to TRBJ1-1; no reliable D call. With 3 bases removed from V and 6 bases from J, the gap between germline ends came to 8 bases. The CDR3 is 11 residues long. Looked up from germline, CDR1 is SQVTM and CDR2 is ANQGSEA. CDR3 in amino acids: CSVDVNAEAFF. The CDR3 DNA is TGCAGCGTTGATGTAAACGCTGAAGCTTTCTTT.

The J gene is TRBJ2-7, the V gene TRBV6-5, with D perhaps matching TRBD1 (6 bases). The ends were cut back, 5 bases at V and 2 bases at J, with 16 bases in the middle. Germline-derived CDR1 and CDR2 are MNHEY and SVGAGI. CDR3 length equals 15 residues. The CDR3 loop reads CASSGARGQAYEQYF. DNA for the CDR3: TGTGCCAGCAGTGGCGCTAGGGGACAAGCCTACGAGCAGTACTTC.

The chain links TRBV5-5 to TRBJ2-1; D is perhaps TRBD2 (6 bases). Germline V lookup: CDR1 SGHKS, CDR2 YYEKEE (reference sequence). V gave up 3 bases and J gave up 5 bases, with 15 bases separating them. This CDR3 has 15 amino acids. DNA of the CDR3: TGTGCCAGCAGCTCCCGGGGGTCCGGGAACAATGAGCAGTTCTTC. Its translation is CASSSRGSGNNEQFF.

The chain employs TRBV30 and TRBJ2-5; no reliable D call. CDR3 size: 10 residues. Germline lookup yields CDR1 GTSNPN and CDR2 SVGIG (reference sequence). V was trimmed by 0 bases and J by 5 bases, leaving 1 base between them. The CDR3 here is CAWSVETQYF. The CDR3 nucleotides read TGTGCCTGGAGTGTGGAGACCCAGTACTTC.

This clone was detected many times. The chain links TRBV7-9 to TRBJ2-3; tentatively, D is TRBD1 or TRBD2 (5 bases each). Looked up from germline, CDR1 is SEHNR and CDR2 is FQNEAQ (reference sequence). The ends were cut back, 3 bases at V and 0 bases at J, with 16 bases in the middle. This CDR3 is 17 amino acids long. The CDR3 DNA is TGTGCCAGCAGCTTGCGTACCGGGACGCGAAGCACAGATACGCAGTATTTT. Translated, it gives CASSLRTGTRSTDTQYF.

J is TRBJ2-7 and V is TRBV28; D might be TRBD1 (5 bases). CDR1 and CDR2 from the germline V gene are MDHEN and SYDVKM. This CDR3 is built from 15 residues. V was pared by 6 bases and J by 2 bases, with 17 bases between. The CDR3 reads CASRPSDSGAYEQYF. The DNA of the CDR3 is TGTGCCAGCAGACCATCTGACAGTGGAGCCTACGAGCAGTACTTC.

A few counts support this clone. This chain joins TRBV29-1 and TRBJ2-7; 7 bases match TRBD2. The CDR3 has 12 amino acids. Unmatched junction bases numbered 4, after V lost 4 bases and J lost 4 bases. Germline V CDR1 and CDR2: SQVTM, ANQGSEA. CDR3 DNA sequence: TGCAGCGTTGTAGGGGAGGGTTACGAGCAGTACTTC. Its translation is CSVVGEGYEQYF.

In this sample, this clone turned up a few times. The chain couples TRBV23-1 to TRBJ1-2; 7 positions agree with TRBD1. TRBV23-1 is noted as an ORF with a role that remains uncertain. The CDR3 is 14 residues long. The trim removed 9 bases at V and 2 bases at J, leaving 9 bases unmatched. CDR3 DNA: TGCGCCAGGAAAACGCAGACAGGGAACTATGGCTACACCTTC. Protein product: CARKTQTGNYGYTF.

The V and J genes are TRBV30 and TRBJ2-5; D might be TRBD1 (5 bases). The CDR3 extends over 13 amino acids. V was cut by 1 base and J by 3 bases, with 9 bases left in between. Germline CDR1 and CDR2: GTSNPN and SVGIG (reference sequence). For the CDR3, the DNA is TGTGCCTGGAGTGGGGGCACGAAAGAGACCCAGTACTTC. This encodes CAWSGGTKETQYF. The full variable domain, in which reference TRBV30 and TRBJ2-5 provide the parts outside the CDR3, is SQTIHQWPATLVQPVGSPLSLECTVEGTSNPNLYWYRQAAGRGLQLLFYSVGIGQISSEVPQNLSASRPQDRQFILSSKKLLLSDSGFYLCAWSGGTKETQYFGPGTRLLVL.

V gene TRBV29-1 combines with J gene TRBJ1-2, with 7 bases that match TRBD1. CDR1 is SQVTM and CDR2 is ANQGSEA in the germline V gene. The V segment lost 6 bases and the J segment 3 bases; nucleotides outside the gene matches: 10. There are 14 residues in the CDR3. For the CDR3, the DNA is TGCAGCGTGGGACAGCAACCAACCCACTATGGCTACACCTTC. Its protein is CSVGQQPTHYGYTF.

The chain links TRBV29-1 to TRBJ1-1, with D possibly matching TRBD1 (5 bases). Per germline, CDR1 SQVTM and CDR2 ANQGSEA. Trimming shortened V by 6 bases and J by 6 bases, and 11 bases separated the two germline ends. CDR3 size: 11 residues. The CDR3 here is CSVARGAEAFF. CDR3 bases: TGCAGCGTAGCTCGAGGGGCTGAAGCTTTCTTT.

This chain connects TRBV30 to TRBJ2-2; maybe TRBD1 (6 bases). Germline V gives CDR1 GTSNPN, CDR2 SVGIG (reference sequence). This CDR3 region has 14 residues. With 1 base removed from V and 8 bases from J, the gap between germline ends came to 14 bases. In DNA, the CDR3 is TGTGCCTGGAGTGCCGTCGACAGGTTTGGGGAGCTGTTTTTT. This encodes CAWSAVDRFGELFF.